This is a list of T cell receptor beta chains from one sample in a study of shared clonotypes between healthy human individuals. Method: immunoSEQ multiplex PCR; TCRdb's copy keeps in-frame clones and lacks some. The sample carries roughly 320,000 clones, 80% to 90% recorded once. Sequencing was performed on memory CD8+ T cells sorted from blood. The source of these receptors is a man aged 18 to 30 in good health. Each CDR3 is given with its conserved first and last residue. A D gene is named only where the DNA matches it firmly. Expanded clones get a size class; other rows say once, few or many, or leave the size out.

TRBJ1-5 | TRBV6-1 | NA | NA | TGTGCCAGCAGTGAATCCGGTTATAGCAATCAGCCCCAGCATTTT | CASSESGYSNQPQHF
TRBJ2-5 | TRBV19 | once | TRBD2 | TGTGCCAGTAGCACTGGGACTAGCGATGAAGAGACCCAGTACTTC | CASSTGTSDEETQYF
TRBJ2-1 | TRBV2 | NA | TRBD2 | TGTGCCAGCAGTTCCTCCGGGGGGGATTCCCCTACCTACAATGAGCAGTTCTTC | CASSSSGGDSPTYNEQFF
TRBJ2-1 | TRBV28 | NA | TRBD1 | TGTGCCAGCAGTACCGACAGGGAGAAGTACTACAATGAGCAGTTCTTC | CASSTDREKYYNEQFF
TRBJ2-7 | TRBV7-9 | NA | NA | TGTGCCAGCAGCTTAGCGGTGGGGCTCTACGAGCAGTACTTC | CASSLAVGLYEQYF
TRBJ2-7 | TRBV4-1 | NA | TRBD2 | TGCGCCAGCAGCCAATGGACTAGCGATTCCTACGAGCAGTACTTC | CASSQWTSDSYEQYF
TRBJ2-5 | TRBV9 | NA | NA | TGTGCCAGCAGCGTAGAAGCGGCCGGGTGGGAGACCCAGTACTTC | CASSVEAAGWETQYF
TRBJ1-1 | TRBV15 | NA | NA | TGTGCCACCAGCAGAGATCAGGGCGAAGCTTTCTTT | CATSRDQGEAFF
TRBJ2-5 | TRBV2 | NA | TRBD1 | TGTGCCAGCAGTGAAGCCTATGGAACAGGGGGGCAAGAGACCCAGTACTTC | CASSEAYGTGGQETQYF
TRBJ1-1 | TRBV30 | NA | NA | TGTGCCTGGACCCCAGGGGCCCGCTTTATGAACACTGAAGCTTTCTTT | CAWTPGARFMNTEAFF
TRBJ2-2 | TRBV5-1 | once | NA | TGCGCCAGCAGCTTGTTTAGCCCCGGCCTCGGGGAGCTGTTTTTT | CASSLFSPGLGELFF
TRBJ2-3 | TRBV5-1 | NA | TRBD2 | TGCGCCAGCAGCCCTTTGGAGGGAGGGCCCGCAGATACGCAGTATTTT | CASSPLEGGPADTQYF
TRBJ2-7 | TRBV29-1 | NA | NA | TGCAGCGTTGTTATACCAGCCCTCTCCTACGAGCAGTACTTC | CSVVIPALSYEQYF
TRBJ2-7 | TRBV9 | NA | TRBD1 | TGTGCCAGCAGCTTGTCCGGGACAGGGCAGGGGGAGCAGTACTTC | CASSLSGTGQGEQYF
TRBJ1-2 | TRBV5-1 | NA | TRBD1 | TGCGCCAGCAGACCGGGACAGGGGATAAGAGGCTACACCTTC | CASRPGQGIRGYTF
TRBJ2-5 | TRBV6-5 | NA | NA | TGTGCCAGCAGTTACCGGGGAACAGAGACCCAGTACTTC | CASSYRGTETQYF
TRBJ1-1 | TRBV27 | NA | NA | TGTGCCAGCAGTTCGAACACTGAAGCTTTCTTT | CASSSNTEAFF
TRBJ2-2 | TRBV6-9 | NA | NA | TGTGCCAGCCCGGAGCCCAGGGCGGCCGGGGAGCTGTTTTTT | CASPEPRAAGELFF
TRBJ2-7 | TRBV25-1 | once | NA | TGTGCCAGTCGGCCTACGGGAGTCTACGAGCAGTACTTC | CASRPTGVYEQYF
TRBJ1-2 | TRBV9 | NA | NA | TGTGCCAGCAGCTTAGGACTCGCGCAGCATGGCTACACCTTC | CASSLGLAQHGYTF
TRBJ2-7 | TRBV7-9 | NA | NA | TGTGCCAGCAGCTTAAGAGGGACCCCCTACGAGCAGTACTTC | CASSLRGTPYEQYF
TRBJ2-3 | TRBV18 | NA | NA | TGTGCCAGCTCACTGCCGCCGGGACTCGGGGGAGATACGCAGTATTTT | CASSLPPGLGGDTQYF
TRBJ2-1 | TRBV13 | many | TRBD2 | TGTGCCAGCAGCTCGGGGCTAGCGGGAGGAGGCGATGAGCAGTTCTTC | CASSSGLAGGGDEQFF
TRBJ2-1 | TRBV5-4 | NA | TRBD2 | TGTGCCAGCAGCTCCGGCTGGGGGGGAAACAATGAGCAGTTCTTC | CASSSGWGGNNEQFF
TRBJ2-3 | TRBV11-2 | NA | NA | TGTGCCAGCAGCTTAGATGCACCCGACGGCACAGATACGCAGTATTTT | CASSLDAPDGTDTQYF
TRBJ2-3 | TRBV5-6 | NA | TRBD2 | TGTGCCAGCAGCTGGTGGGCTAGCGGGAGTGTCGGGGATACGCAGTATTTT | CASSWWASGSVGDTQYF
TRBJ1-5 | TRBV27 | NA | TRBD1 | TGTGCCAGCAGTGCGACAGGGTGGGAGGATAGCAATCAGCCCCAGCATTTT | CASSATGWEDSNQPQHF
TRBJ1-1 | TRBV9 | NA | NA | TGTGCCAGCAGCGTAGAGGGCAGGGTAGACACTGAAGCTTTCTTT | CASSVEGRVDTEAFF
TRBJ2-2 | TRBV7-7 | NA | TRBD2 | TGTGCTAGCAGCCGACTAGCGGGAGAGAACACCGGGGAGCTGTTTTTT | CASSRLAGENTGELFF
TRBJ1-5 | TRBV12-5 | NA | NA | TGTGCTAGTGGTTTGGGGAGGGCGGGTTGTGGACAGCCCCAGCATTTT | CASGLGRAGCGQPQHF
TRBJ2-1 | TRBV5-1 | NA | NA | TGCGCCAGCAGCACACGGACTATTACCTACAATGAGCAGTTCTTC | CASSTRTITYNEQFF
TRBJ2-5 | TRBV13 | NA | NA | TGTGCCAGCAGGGGCGGGCCCCAAGAGACCCAGTACTTC | CASRGGPQETQYF
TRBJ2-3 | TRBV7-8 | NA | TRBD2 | TGTGCCAGCAGCCCTCTCGCGGGAGACACAGATACGCAGTATTTT | CASSPLAGDTDTQYF
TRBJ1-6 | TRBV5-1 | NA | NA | TGCGCCAGCAGTTTGGATGGGAGCTCCTATAATTCACCCCTCCACTTT | CASSLDGSSYNSPLHF
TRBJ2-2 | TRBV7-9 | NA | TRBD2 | TGTGCCAGCAGCCCCGGACTAGCGGGAGAACTGGCCGGGGAGCTGTTTTTT | CASSPGLAGELAGELFF
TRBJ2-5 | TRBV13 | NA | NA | TGTGCCAGCGCGAGGGGTGGCAGTCAAGAGACCCAGTACTTC | CASARGGSQETQYF
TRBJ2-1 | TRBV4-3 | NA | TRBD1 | TGCGCCAGCAGCCAAGACCCGGACAGGGGTACCTACAATGAGCAGTTCTTC | CASSQDPDRGTYNEQFF
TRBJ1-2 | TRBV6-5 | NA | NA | TGTGCCAGCAGTTACTCGGACAGAGACTATGGCTACACCTTC | CASSYSDRDYGYTF
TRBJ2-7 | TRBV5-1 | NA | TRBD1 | TGCGCCAGCAGTGGCAGGGGGCTAAACGAGCAGTACTTC | CASSGRGLNEQYF
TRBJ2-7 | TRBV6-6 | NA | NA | TGTGCCAGCAGGGGAGCGGACTACGAGCAGTACTTC | CASRGADYEQYF
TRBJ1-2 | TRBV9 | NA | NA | TGTGCCAGCAGCCCAACCGGGCTAACAAACTATGGCTACACCTTC | CASSPTGLTNYGYTF
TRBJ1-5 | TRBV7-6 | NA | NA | TGTGCCAGCAGCTTAGGGAGGGGTGGCTATCAGCCCCAGCATTTT | CASSLGRGGYQPQHF
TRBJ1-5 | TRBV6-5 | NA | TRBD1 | TGTGCCAGCAGCCTCAGACAGGGTGATCAGCCCCAGCATTTT | CASSLRQGDQPQHF
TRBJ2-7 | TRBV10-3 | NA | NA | TGTGCCATCAGTGAGTTGAGCTCCTACGAGCAGTACTTC | CAISELSSYEQYF
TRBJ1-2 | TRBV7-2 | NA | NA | TGTGCCAGCAGCTTAGGGGGGATCTATGGCTACACCTTC | CASSLGGIYGYTF
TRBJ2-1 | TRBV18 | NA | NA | TGTGCCAGCTCACCAAGCCTATACAATGAGCAGTTCTTC | CASSPSLYNEQFF
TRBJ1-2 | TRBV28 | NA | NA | TGTGCCAGCAGTTCAGGTTCAATCGACAGGACACCCTACGGCTACACCTTC | CASSSGSIDRTPYGYTF
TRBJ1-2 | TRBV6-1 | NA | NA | TGTGCCAGCCACGTAGCAGGGTCCAACTATGGCTACACCTTC | CASHVAGSNYGYTF
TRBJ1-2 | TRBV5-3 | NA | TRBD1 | TGTGCCAGAAGTCGGGACAGGGTAGGCGGCTACACCTTC | CARSRDRVGGYTF
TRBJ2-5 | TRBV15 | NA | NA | TGTGCCACCAGCAGAGTTCCGATCGCGGGTGAAGAGACCCAGTACTTC | CATSRVPIAGEETQYF
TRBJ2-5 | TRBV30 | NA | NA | TGTGCCTGGAGTGTACGGGGGACCCCCGCCGAGACCCAGTACTTC | CAWSVRGTPAETQYF
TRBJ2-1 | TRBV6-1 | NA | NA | TGTGCCAGCAGTGCCAGGGGGGCCCGCTCCTACAATGAGCAGTTCTTC | CASSARGARSYNEQFF
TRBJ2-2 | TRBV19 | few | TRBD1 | TGTGCCAGTAGAAGAACAAGGGACAGGGAACCCGGGGAGCTGTTTTTT | CASRRTRDREPGELFF
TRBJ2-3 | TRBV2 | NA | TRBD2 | TGTGCCAGCAGTCGTAGGGGACTAAGCACAGATACGCAGTATTTT | CASSRRGLSTDTQYF
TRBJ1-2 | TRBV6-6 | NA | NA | TGTGCCAGCAGGCAGGGTAATGGCTACACCTTC | CASRQGNGYTF
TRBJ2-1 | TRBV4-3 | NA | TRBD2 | TGCGCCAGCAGCCAGAATAGCGGGGGGTACAGTGAGCAGTTCTTC | CASSQNSGGYSEQFF
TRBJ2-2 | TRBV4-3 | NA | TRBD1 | TGCGCCAGCAGCCGCGGACAGGGGGACACCGGGGAGCTGTTTTTT | CASSRGQGDTGELFF